Given below is one TCR beta chain in context. Its antigen is as yet unknown. The data were taken from a study of T cells in Graves' hyperthyroidism and ophthalmopathy. This CDR3 has 14 amino acids. CDR1 and CDR2 from the germline V gene are MNHNS and SASEGT. J was trimmed by 7 bases and V by 6 bases; bases with no gene match: 8. The investigators amplified TCR beta CDR3 regions from RNA transcripts. The TCR CDR3 was amplified in a first-round RT-PCR using the HTBI primer set. TCRdb independently ran MiXCR on the multiplex PCR reads; one entry per CDR3 protein. Among about 480,000 distinct CDR3 sequences, over 13% were seen once, and the ten largest hold under 20%. Study results and limitations: Separation of ophthalmopathy from stable hyperthyroidism was achieved by a 13 V-J model.

Across 18 months, stable Graves' hyperthyroidism was marked by no progression to ophthalmopathy. Researchers barred patients who had uncontrolled infection, other autoimmune disease, pregnancy or lactation. Isolation of PBMCs was performed on around 9.8 ml fresh peripheral blood. What was sequenced was blood. The origin of this receptor is a woman under 30 with Graves' hyperthyroidism. The V call is TRBV6-1, the J call TRBJ2-1; 8 nucleotides match TRBD2. The CDR3, as DNA: TGTGCCAGCAGGGGAGCGGGAGATGGAAATGAGCAGTTCTTC. Translating it yields CASRGAGDGNEQFF.